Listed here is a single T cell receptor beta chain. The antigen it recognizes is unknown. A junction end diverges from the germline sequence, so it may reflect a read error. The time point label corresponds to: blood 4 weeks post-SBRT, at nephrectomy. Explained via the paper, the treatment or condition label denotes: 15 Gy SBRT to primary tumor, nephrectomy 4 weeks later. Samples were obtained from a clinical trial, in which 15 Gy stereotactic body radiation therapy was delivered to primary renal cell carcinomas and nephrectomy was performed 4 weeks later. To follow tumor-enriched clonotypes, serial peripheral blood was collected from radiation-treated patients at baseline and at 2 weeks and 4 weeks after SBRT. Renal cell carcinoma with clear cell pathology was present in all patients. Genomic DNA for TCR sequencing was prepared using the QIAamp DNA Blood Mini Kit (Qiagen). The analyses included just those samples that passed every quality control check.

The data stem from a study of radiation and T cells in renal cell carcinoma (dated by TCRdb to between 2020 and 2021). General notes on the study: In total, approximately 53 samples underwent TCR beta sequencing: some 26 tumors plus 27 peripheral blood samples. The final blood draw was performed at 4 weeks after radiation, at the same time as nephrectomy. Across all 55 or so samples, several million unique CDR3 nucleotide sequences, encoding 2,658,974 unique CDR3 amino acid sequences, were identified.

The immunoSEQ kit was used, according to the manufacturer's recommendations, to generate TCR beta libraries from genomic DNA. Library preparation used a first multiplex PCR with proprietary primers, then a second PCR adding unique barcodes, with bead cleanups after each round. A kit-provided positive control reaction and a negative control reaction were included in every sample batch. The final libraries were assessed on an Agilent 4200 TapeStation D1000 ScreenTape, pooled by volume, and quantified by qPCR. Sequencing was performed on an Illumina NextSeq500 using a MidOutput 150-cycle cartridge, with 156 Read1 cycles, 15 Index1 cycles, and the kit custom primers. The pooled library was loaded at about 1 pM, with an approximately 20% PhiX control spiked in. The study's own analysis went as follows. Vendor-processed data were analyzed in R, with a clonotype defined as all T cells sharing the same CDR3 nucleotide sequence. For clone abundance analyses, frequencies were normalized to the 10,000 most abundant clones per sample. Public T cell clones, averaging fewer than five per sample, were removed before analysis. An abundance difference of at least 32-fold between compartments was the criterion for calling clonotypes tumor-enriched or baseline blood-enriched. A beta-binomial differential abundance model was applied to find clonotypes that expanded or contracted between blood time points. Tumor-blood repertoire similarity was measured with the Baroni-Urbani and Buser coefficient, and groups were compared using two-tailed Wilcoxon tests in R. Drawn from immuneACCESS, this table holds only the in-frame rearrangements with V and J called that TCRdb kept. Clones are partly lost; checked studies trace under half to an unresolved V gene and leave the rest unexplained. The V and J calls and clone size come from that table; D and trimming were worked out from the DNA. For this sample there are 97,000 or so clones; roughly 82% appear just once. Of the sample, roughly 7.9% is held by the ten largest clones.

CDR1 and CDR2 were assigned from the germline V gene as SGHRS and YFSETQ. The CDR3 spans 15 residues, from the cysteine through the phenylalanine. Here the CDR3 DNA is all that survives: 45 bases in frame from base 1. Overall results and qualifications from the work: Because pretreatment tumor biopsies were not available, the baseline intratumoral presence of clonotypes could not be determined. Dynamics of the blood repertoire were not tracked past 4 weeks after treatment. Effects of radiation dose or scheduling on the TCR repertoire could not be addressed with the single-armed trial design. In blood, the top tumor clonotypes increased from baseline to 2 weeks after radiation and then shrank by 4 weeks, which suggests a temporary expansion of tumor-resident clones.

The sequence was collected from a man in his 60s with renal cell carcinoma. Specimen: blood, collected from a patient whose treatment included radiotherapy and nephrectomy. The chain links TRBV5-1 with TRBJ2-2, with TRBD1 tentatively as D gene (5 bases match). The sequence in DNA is TGCGCCAGCACCTTGGGTGGACAGAACACCGGGGAGCTGTTTTTT. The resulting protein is CASTLGGQNTGELFF.